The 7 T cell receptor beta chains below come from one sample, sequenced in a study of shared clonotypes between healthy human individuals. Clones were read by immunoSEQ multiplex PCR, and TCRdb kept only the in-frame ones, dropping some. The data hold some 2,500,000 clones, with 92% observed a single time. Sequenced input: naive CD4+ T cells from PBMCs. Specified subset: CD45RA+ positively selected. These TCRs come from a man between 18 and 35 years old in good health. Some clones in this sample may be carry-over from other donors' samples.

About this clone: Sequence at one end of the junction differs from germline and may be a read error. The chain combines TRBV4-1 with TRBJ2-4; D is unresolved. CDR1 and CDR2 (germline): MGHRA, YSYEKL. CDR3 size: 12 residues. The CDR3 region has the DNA TGCGCCAGCAGCCAAGTTCGGTCCAGGCAGCACTTC. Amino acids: CASSQVRSRQHF.

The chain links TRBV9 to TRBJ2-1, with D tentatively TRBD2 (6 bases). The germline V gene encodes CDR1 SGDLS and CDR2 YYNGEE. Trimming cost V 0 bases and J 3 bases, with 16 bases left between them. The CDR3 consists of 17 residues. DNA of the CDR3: TGTGCCAGCAGCGTAGGGATAAGGGCTAGCGTCTACAATGAGCAGTTCTTC. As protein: CASSVGIRASVYNEQFF.

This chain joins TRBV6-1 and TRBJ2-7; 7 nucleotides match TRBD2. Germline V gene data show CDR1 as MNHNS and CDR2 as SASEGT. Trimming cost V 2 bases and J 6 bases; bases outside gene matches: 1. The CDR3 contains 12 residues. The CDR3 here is CASSESGGEQYF. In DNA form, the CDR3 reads TGTGCCAGCAGTGAATCGGGGGGCGAGCAGTACTTC.

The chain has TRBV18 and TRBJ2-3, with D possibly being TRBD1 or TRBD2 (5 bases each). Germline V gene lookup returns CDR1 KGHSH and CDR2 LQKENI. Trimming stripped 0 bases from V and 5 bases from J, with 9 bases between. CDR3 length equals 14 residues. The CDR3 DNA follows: TGTGCCAGCTCACCACCGGGGGATGTAGATACGCAGTATTTT. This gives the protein CASSPPGDVDTQYF.

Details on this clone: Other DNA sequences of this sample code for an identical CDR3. CDR3 DNA sequence: TGTGCCAGCAGCTTAGCGGGACGGAATGAGCAGTTCTTC. This sequence encodes CASSLAGRNEQFF. The chain couples TRBV7-9 to TRBJ2-1; TRBD1 or TRBD2 may be the D gene (5 bases each). The CDR3 has 13 amino acids. The V gene lost 0 bases and the J gene lost 7 bases, with 7 bases spanning the gap. The V gene's germline CDR1 is SEHNR and CDR2 FQNEAQ (reference sequence). Based on the CDR3 plus reference TRBV7-9 and TRBJ2-1, the full variable domain is DTGVSQNPRHKITKRGQNVTFRCDPISEHNRLYWYRQTLGQGPEFLTYFQNEAQLEKSRLLSDRFSAERPKGSFSTLEIQRTEQGDSAMYLCASSLAGRNEQFFGPGTRLTVL.

CDR3 nucleotides: TGTGCCAGCAGTTATGCTTCGGGCGTAGCCTACGAGCAGTACTTC. Residues: CASSYASGVAYEQYF. This chain connects TRBV6-6 to TRBJ2-5; D not certain. The J call is uncertain, as TRBJ2-7 better fits the DNA end. Germline CDR1 MNHNY, CDR2 SVGAGI (reference sequence). This CDR3 contains 15 residues.

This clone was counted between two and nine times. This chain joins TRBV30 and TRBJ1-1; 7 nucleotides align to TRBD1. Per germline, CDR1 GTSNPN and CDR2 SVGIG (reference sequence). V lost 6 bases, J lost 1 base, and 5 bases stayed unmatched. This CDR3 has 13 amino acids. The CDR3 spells CACPNRGNTEAFF. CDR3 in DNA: TGTGCCTGTCCAAACAGGGGGAACACTGAAGCTTTCTTT.